Listed below are T cell receptor beta chains from one sample, sequenced in a study of cytomegalovirus exposure and HLA in healthy donors. Generated by immunoSEQ multiplex PCR, the TCRdb table keeps only in-frame clones and is missing some. The sample lists about 140,000 clones; around 63% were seen once. Sample: PBMCs. The receptors here all came from a human donor in good health. Both conserved end residues are part of each CDR3. The order of the fields is D gene, CDR3 length, V gene, J gene, clone size, CDR3 protein, CDR3 DNA. A D gene is named only where the DNA matches it firmly. Size is stated for part of the rows, as once, few or many counts, or as a class when the clone is expanded.

d_gene: TRBD1; len: 17; v_gene: TRBV19; j_gene: TRBJ2-3; abundance: NA; CDR3aa: CASSMGQGPTSTDTQYF; CDR3nt: TGTGCCAGTAGTATGGGACAGGGGCCAACTAGCACAGATACGCAGTATTTT
d_gene: TRBD1; len: 15; v_gene: TRBV18; j_gene: TRBJ1-4; abundance: few; CDR3aa: CASSPPGQGLEKLFF; CDR3nt: TGTGCCAGCTCACCACCGGGACAGGGTCTTGAAAAACTGTTTTTT
d_gene: TRBD1; len: 15; v_gene: TRBV19; j_gene: TRBJ1-2; abundance: few; CDR3aa: CASSPSRGQRYGYTF; CDR3nt: TGTGCCAGTAGTCCCTCCAGGGGGCAGCGCTATGGCTACACCTTC
d_gene: NA; len: 17; v_gene: TRBV21-1; j_gene: TRBJ1-5; abundance: NA; CDR3aa: CASSKVGGVPGGQPQHF; CDR3nt: TGTGCCAGCAGCAAAGTGGGGGGGGTCCCTGGGGGTCAGCCCCAGCATTTT
d_gene: NA; len: 15; v_gene: TRBV27; j_gene: TRBJ2-7; abundance: once; CDR3aa: CASSFSGVTLYEQYF; CDR3nt: TGTGCCAGCAGTTTCTCGGGAGTCACCCTTTACGAGCAGTACTTC
d_gene: TRBD2; len: 18; v_gene: TRBV6-1; j_gene: TRBJ2-2; abundance: NA; CDR3aa: CASSEVRTSGRNTGELFF; CDR3nt: TGTGCCAGCAGTGAAGTACGAACTAGCGGCAGAAACACCGGGGAGCTGTTTTTT
d_gene: NA; len: 14; v_gene: TRBV28; j_gene: TRBJ1-5; abundance: NA; CDR3aa: CASSPPGESQPQHF; CDR3nt: TGTGCCAGCAGTCCCCCAGGGGAGAGTCAGCCCCAGCATTTT
d_gene: TRBD2; len: 16; v_gene: TRBV28; j_gene: TRBJ2-7; abundance: NA; CDR3aa: CASIPQTAGVLHEQYF; CDR3nt: TGTGCCAGCATCCCCCAAACGGCGGGGGTTCTCCACGAGCAGTACTTC
d_gene: NA; len: 14; v_gene: TRBV19; j_gene: TRBJ2-5; abundance: NA; CDR3aa: CASSIGTLEETQYF; CDR3nt: TGTGCCAGTAGTATCGGGACTTTAGAAGAGACCCAGTACTTC
d_gene: TRBD1; len: 14; v_gene: TRBV27; j_gene: TRBJ1-5; abundance: NA; CDR3aa: CASSTRGLNQPQHF; CDR3nt: TGTGCCAGCAGTACCAGGGGGCTAAATCAGCCCCAGCATTTT
d_gene: TRBD1; len: 13; v_gene: TRBV29-1; j_gene: TRBJ2-2; abundance: NA; CDR3aa: CSAGTGSTGELFF; CDR3nt: TGCAGCGCTGGGACAGGGTCAACCGGGGAGCTGTTTTTT
d_gene: NA; len: 12; v_gene: TRBV19; j_gene: TRBJ2-5; abundance: once; CDR3aa: CASSVTEETQYF; CDR3nt: TGTGCCAGTAGTGTAACGGAAGAGACCCAGTACTTC
d_gene: NA; len: 13; v_gene: TRBV27; j_gene: TRBJ2-7; abundance: NA; CDR3aa: CASSSGQSYEQYF; CDR3nt: TGTGCCAGCAGTTCCGGACAGTCCTACGAGCAGTACTTC
d_gene: NA; len: 15; v_gene: TRBV7-2; j_gene: TRBJ2-1; abundance: NA; CDR3aa: CASSDLGTSYNEQFF; CDR3nt: TGTGCCAGCAGCGACTTAGGGACTTCATACAATGAGCAGTTCTTC
d_gene: NA; len: 13; v_gene: TRBV27; j_gene: TRBJ1-1; abundance: NA; CDR3aa: CASSLFGGAEAFF; CDR3nt: TGTGCCAGCAGTTTATTCGGGGGGGCTGAAGCTTTCTTT
d_gene: NA; len: 16; v_gene: TRBV28; j_gene: TRBJ2-6; abundance: NA; CDR3aa: CASSPSRGRGANVLTF; CDR3nt: TGTGCCAGCAGCCCCTCGCGGGGGCGAGGGGCCAACGTCCTGACTTTC
d_gene: TRBD2; len: 14; v_gene: TRBV10-2; j_gene: TRBJ2-7; abundance: NA; CDR3aa: CASKRLAGVYEQYF; CDR3nt: TGCGCCAGCAAGAGACTAGCGGGAGTATACGAGCAGTACTTC
d_gene: NA; len: 16; v_gene: TRBV14; j_gene: TRBJ2-3; abundance: NA; CDR3aa: CASSQDGARWADTQYF; CDR3nt: TGTGCCAGCAGCCAAGATGGGGCCCGTTGGGCAGATACGCAGTATTTT
d_gene: NA; len: 14; v_gene: TRBV18; j_gene: TRBJ1-1; abundance: NA; CDR3aa: CASSPPQGPAPAFF; CDR3nt: TGTGCCAGCTCACCACCGCAGGGGCCGGCCCCAGCTTTCTTT
d_gene: TRBD1; len: 15; v_gene: TRBV19; j_gene: TRBJ2-1; abundance: few; CDR3aa: CASSNWTGDYNEQFF; CDR3nt: TGTGCCAGTAGTAATTGGACAGGAGATTACAATGAGCAGTTCTTC
d_gene: NA; len: 17; v_gene: TRBV19; j_gene: TRBJ1-5; abundance: NA; CDR3aa: CASTKAWGGRVGQPQHF; CDR3nt: TGTGCCAGTACCAAGGCTTGGGGAGGCCGCGTGGGTCAGCCCCAGCATTTT
d_gene: NA; len: 14; v_gene: TRBV11-2; j_gene: TRBJ2-7; abundance: NA; CDR3aa: CASSLDRGNYEQYF; CDR3nt: TGTGCCAGCAGCTTAGATCGGGGGAACTACGAGCAGTACTTC
d_gene: TRBD1; len: 16; v_gene: TRBV19; j_gene: TRBJ1-5; abundance: NA; CDR3aa: CAFSMLGQGKNQPQHF; CDR3nt: TGTGCCTTCAGCATGTTGGGACAGGGGAAAAATCAGCCCCAGCATTTT
d_gene: NA; len: 15; v_gene: TRBV11-2; j_gene: TRBJ2-2; abundance: NA; CDR3aa: CASSPTGRVTGELFF; CDR3nt: TGTGCCAGCAGCCCCACAGGGCGAGTCACCGGGGAGCTGTTTTTT
d_gene: TRBD1; len: 13; v_gene: TRBV11-2; j_gene: TRBJ2-7; abundance: NA; CDR3aa: CASSKGTAYEQYF; CDR3nt: TGTGCCAGCAGTAAGGGGACAGCCTACGAGCAGTACTTC
d_gene: TRBD2; len: 16; v_gene: TRBV5-1; j_gene: TRBJ2-4; abundance: NA; CDR3aa: CASSAGTSGRGNIQYF; CDR3nt: TGCGCCAGCAGCGCCGGGACTAGCGGGAGGGGAAACATTCAGTACTTC
d_gene: TRBD1; len: 13; v_gene: TRBV7-2; j_gene: TRBJ1-2; abundance: few; CDR3aa: CASSSAGGSGYTF; CDR3nt: TGTGCCAGCAGCTCGGCAGGGGGATCTGGCTACACCTTC
d_gene: TRBD2; len: 16; v_gene: TRBV2; j_gene: TRBJ2-7; abundance: few; CDR3aa: CASSEADSGSFDEQYF; CDR3nt: TGTGCCAGCAGTGAAGCGGACAGCGGGAGTTTCGACGAGCAGTACTTC
d_gene: NA; len: 10; v_gene: TRBV27; j_gene: TRBJ2-3; abundance: NA; CDR3aa: CATGTDTQYF; CDR3nt: TGTGCCACCGGGACAGATACGCAGTATTTT
d_gene: TRBD2; len: 17; v_gene: TRBV28; j_gene: TRBJ2-5; abundance: NA; CDR3aa: CASSPRWGLAGAETQYF; CDR3nt: TGTGCCAGCAGCCCCCGGTGGGGACTAGCGGGAGCTGAGACCCAGTACTTC
d_gene: TRBD2; len: 16; v_gene: TRBV19; j_gene: TRBJ2-5; abundance: NA; CDR3aa: CASSPEPSGRAETQYF; CDR3nt: TGTGCCAGTAGCCCCGAGCCTAGCGGGAGGGCGGAGACCCAGTACTTC
d_gene: NA; len: 14; v_gene: TRBV18; j_gene: TRBJ1-1; abundance: few; CDR3aa: CASSGGGRNTEAFF; CDR3nt: TGTGCCAGCTCAGGGGGCGGGAGGAACACTGAAGCTTTCTTT
d_gene: TRBD2; len: 15; v_gene: TRBV2; j_gene: TRBJ2-4; abundance: few; CDR3aa: CASGPYGGTKNIQYF; CDR3nt: TGTGCCAGCGGGCCCTACGGGGGGACCAAAAACATTCAGTACTTC
d_gene: TRBD1; len: 19; v_gene: TRBV9; j_gene: TRBJ1-5; abundance: NA; CDR3aa: CASSVYVRGTGGIGQPQHF; CDR3nt: TGTGCCAGCAGCGTATATGTGAGGGGGACAGGGGGCATCGGTCAGCCCCAGCATTTT
d_gene: TRBD2; len: 15; v_gene: TRBV5-4; j_gene: TRBJ2-7; abundance: NA; CDR3aa: CASSSGLAGKKEQYF; CDR3nt: TGTGCCAGCAGCTCCGGACTAGCGGGAAAGAAAGAGCAGTACTTC
d_gene: NA; len: 14; v_gene: TRBV5-1; j_gene: TRBJ2-7; abundance: few; CDR3aa: CASSLASVTYEQYF; CDR3nt: TGCGCCAGCAGCTTGGCGTCGGTCACCTACGAGCAGTACTTC
d_gene: TRBD1; len: 14; v_gene: TRBV28; j_gene: TRBJ1-3; abundance: NA; CDR3aa: CASSLDRAGNTIYF; CDR3nt: TGTGCCAGCAGTCTGGACAGGGCGGGGAACACCATATATTTT
d_gene: TRBD1; len: 12; v_gene: TRBV19; j_gene: TRBJ1-2; abundance: NA; CDR3aa: CASSRQGGGYTF; CDR3nt: TGTGCCAGTAGTCGACAGGGCGGCGGCTACACCTTC
d_gene: TRBD2; len: 15; v_gene: TRBV27; j_gene: TRBJ2-7; abundance: NA; CDR3aa: CASSLSPSGHYEQYF; CDR3nt: TGTGCCAGCAGTTTATCCCCTAGCGGACACTACGAGCAGTACTTC
d_gene: NA; len: 15; v_gene: TRBV11-3; j_gene: TRBJ2-7; abundance: few; CDR3aa: CASSQYGFDTLEQYF; CDR3nt: TGTGCCAGCAGCCAATATGGATTCGACACCTTAGAGCAGTACTTC
d_gene: TRBD2; len: 15; v_gene: TRBV14; j_gene: TRBJ2-7; abundance: few; CDR3aa: CASSPPGLAEYEQYF; CDR3nt: TGTGCCAGCAGCCCGCCGGGACTAGCGGAGTACGAGCAGTACTTC
d_gene: TRBD2; len: 15; v_gene: TRBV5-4; j_gene: TRBJ2-7; abundance: NA; CDR3aa: CASSPGLVPTYEQYF; CDR3nt: TGTGCCAGCAGCCCCGGACTAGTCCCTACCTACGAGCAGTACTTC
d_gene: TRBD2; len: 15; v_gene: TRBV7-2; j_gene: TRBJ2-7; abundance: few; CDR3aa: CASSTASGSSYEQYF; CDR3nt: TGTGCCAGCAGCACGGCTAGCGGGAGCTCCTACGAGCAGTACTTC
d_gene: NA; len: 13; v_gene: TRBV29-1; j_gene: TRBJ1-5; abundance: NA; CDR3aa: CSVEGEGGGPQHF; CDR3nt: TGCAGCGTTGAAGGCGAGGGAGGGGGGCCCCAGCATTTT
d_gene: TRBD1; len: 14; v_gene: TRBV25-1; j_gene: TRBJ2-1; abundance: few; CDR3aa: CASSLPGQYNEQFF; CDR3nt: TGTGCCAGCAGTTTACCGGGACAGTACAATGAGCAGTTCTTC
d_gene: TRBD1; len: 15; v_gene: TRBV5-1; j_gene: TRBJ2-3; abundance: few; CDR3aa: CASSPTTGGSDTQYF; CDR3nt: TGCGCCAGCAGCCCGACGACAGGGGGGTCAGATACGCAGTATTTT
d_gene: TRBD1; len: 13; v_gene: TRBV2; j_gene: TRBJ1-2; abundance: NA; CDR3aa: CASTSGGARGYTF; CDR3nt: TGTGCCAGCACCTCAGGGGGCGCAAGGGGCTACACCTTC
d_gene: TRBD2; len: 12; v_gene: TRBV10-3; j_gene: TRBJ2-1; abundance: NA; CDR3aa: CAIRGTSNEQFF; CDR3nt: TGTGCCATCCGCGGGACTAGTAATGAGCAGTTCTTC
d_gene: TRBD1; len: 17; v_gene: TRBV5-1; j_gene: TRBJ1-4; abundance: NA; CDR3aa: CASSLAFVTGTSEKLFF; CDR3nt: TGCGCCAGCAGCTTGGCCTTCGTGACAGGGACGAGCGAAAAACTGTTTTTT
d_gene: NA; len: 12; v_gene: TRBV19; j_gene: TRBJ2-2; abundance: NA; CDR3aa: CASIGSAGELFF; CDR3nt: TGTGCCAGTATCGGGAGTGCCGGGGAGCTGTTTTTT
d_gene: NA; len: 13; v_gene: TRBV5-1; j_gene: TRBJ2-3; abundance: few; CDR3aa: CASSPQNTDTQYF; CDR3nt: TGCGCCAGCAGCCCGCAGAACACAGATACGCAGTATTTT
d_gene: TRBD1; len: 18; v_gene: TRBV6-1; j_gene: TRBJ2-1; abundance: NA; CDR3aa: CASSEMGPTGAPYNEQFF; CDR3nt: TGTGCCAGCAGTGAAATGGGTCCGACAGGGGCCCCCTACAATGAGCAGTTCTTC
d_gene: TRBD1; len: 15; v_gene: TRBV6-1; j_gene: TRBJ2-1; abundance: NA; CDR3aa: CACVFGTGLNNEQFF; CDR3nt: TGTGCCTGTGTCTTTGGGACAGGGCTTAACAATGAGCAGTTCTTC
d_gene: NA; len: 17; v_gene: TRBV15; j_gene: TRBJ1-4; abundance: NA; CDR3aa: CATSRVNPGQTNEKLFF; CDR3nt: TGTGCCACCAGCAGAGTGAACCCTGGACAGACTAATGAAAAACTGTTTTTT